A selection of T cell receptor beta chains follows, all from one sample in a study of blood T cell repertoires in COVID-19. Only in-frame clones appear in the TCRdb table, and some are missing; sequencing was by immunoSEQ multiplex PCR. The sample lists 110,000 to 150,000 clones, 85% to 90% seen once, with 3.5% to 5.5% in the top ten. The sequenced sample consisted of peripheral blood. The receptor set was obtained from a woman aged 40-49 years with acute or convalescent COVID-19. Both conserved end residues are part of each CDR3. A D gene is named only where the DNA matches it firmly. Rows may omit the clone size; those that give it use once, few, many or a size class.

clone_size j_call v_call d_call cdr3_nt cdr3_aa
NA TRBJ1-3 TRBV20-1 NA TGCAGTGCTGCCCCGATCGGCACCATATATTTT CSAAPIGTIYF
NA TRBJ2-1 TRBV9 TRBD2 TGTGCCAGCAGCGTAGTGGGGCTAGCGGGGGGACGGGATGAGCAGTTCTTC CASSVVGLAGGRDEQFF
NA TRBJ1-2 TRBV19 NA TGTGCCACAGACAGCCTCTATGGCTACACCTTC CATDSLYGYTF
few TRBJ2-7 TRBV7-8 NA TGTGCCAGCAGCTCCCTTAACGAGCAGTACTTC CASSSLNEQYF
NA TRBJ2-7 TRBV7-9 NA TGTGCCAGCAGCCTATTCTACGAGCAGTACTTC CASSLFYEQYF
NA TRBJ1-1 TRBV3-1/TRBV3-2 NA TGTGCCAGCAGCCTGAGTGTCCTGTCGAACACTGAAGCTTTCTTT CASSLSVLSNTEAFF
NA TRBJ1-2 TRBV29-1 NA TGCAGCGTTGAAGGCCCAGGGGTGATAAGGGATGGCTACACCTTC CSVEGPGVIRDGYTF
NA TRBJ2-2 TRBV13 NA TGTGCCAGCAGCTCGCGCGGACTCCGGGACTCCGCGAACACCGGGGAGCTGTTTTTT CASSSRGLRDSANTGELFF
NA TRBJ1-1 TRBV18 NA TGTGCCAGCTCACCACAGCAGGGGCAGAGGGCTGAAGCTTTCTTT CASSPQQGQRAEAFF
NA TRBJ2-1 TRBV6-5 TRBD2 TGTGCCAGCAGACCCCAGGGACTAGCGGGACATGAGCAGTTCTTC CASRPQGLAGHEQFF
NA TRBJ2-4 TRBV20-1 NA TGCAGTGCGGAGGTTGGGGACATTCAGTACTTC CSAEVGDIQYF
NA TRBJ1-2 TRBV28 TRBD1 TGTGCCAGCAGTGAGCACAGGGGCGATGGGTATGGCTACACCTTC CASSEHRGDGYGYTF
NA TRBJ1-4 TRBV15 TRBD1 TGTGCCACCAGCAGAGGACAGGGCGAGTTTGAAAAACTGTTTTTT CATSRGQGEFEKLFF
NA TRBJ2-2 TRBV21-1 NA TGTGCCAGCAGCAAATTAGGGTTTAGCGCGAACACCGGGGAGCTGTTTTTT CASSKLGFSANTGELFF
NA TRBJ1-1 TRBV11-3 NA TGTGCCAGCAGCCTTCACCGGGGTGAAGCTTTCTTT CASSLHRGEAFF
once TRBJ1-2 TRBV5-1 TRBD1 TGCGCCAGCAGCTCGTCCGGGACAGGGTTCTCAACTATGAGGGGCTACACCTTC CASSSSGTGFSTMRGYTF
NA TRBJ2-3 TRBV18 NA TGTGCCAGCTCACGCCAGCGGGGCACAGATACGCAGTATTTT CASSRQRGTDTQYF
NA TRBJ2-7 TRBV6-5 NA TGTGCCAGCAGCCAAGGACTCGAGCAGTACTTC CASSQGLEQYF
NA TRBJ2-4 TRBV5-4 TRBD2 TGTGCCAGCAGCTTCGTAGCGGGGCCAGTCAAAAACATTCAGTACTTC CASSFVAGPVKNIQYF
NA TRBJ2-7 TRBV29-1 NA TGCAGCGTTGTTCCGGACAGCTCCTACGAGCAGTACTTC CSVVPDSSYEQYF
NA TRBJ2-5 TRBV14 TRBD1 TGTGCCAGCAGCGGCCGGGACAGGGACCAGTACTTC CASSGRDRDQYF
NA TRBJ1-1 TRBV4-2 NA TGTGCCAGCAGCCCATCCTCCGGGACATTTAACACTGAAGCTTTCTTT CASSPSSGTFNTEAFF
NA TRBJ1-1 TRBV5-4 NA TGTGCCAGCACCCGGGGGAGGTGGAACACTGAAGCTTTCTTT CASTRGRWNTEAFF
NA TRBJ2-1 TRBV19 NA TGTGCCAGTAGTATCCCCACTAAACGGGAGCAGTTCTTC CASSIPTKREQFF
NA TRBJ2-2 TRBV9 NA TGTGCCAGCAGCGTAGGAGGTAGCATCGGGGAGCTGTTTTTT CASSVGGSIGELFF
few TRBJ1-4 TRBV4-3 NA TGCGCCAGCAGCCAAGATATTGGACACACCTCGAGTAATGAAAAACTGTTTTTT CASSQDIGHTSSNEKLFF
few TRBJ1-3 TRBV30 NA TGTGCCTGGAGAAGACTGGGAGGGTGGAGCTCTGGAAACACCATATATTTT CAWRRLGGWSSGNTIYF
NA TRBJ1-1 TRBV5-1 NA TGCGCCAGCAACCGGGACTGGGGCGCTGAAGCTTTCTTT CASNRDWGAEAFF
NA TRBJ1-1 TRBV5-6 NA TGTGCCAGCAGCTTCAGGGATTCCGAAGCTTTCTTT CASSFRDSEAFF
many TRBJ2-7 TRBV7-9 TRBD1 TGTGCCAGCAGCCCCGACAGGGGGCAACGCGAGCAGTACTTC CASSPDRGQREQYF
NA TRBJ2-5 TRBV10-3 NA TGTGCCATCAGTGAGAGTTTCGGACAGCTCCAAGAGACCCAGTACTTC CAISESFGQLQETQYF
NA TRBJ1-1 TRBV7-2 NA TGTGCCAGCAGCTTAGTATCGACGGGGAACACTGAAGCTTTCTTT CASSLVSTGNTEAFF
NA TRBJ2-3 TRBV5-1 NA TGCGCCAGCAGCTTGGTTGGGAGGCCCACAGATACGCAGTATTTT CASSLVGRPTDTQYF
NA TRBJ1-1 TRBV4-3 NA TGCGCCAGCAGCGTCTATAGAGGTTATGAAGCTTTCTTT CASSVYRGYEAFF
NA TRBJ2-4 TRBV3-1/TRBV3-2 TRBD2 TGTGCCAGCAGCCAGCCAGGGGGCGCGGGACTAGCGGAGGGGGCCAAAAACATTCAGTACTTC CASSQPGGAGLAEGAKNIQYF
NA TRBJ1-1 TRBV3-1/TRBV3-2 NA TGTGCCAGCAGCCAGGCGTCCAGAGCGGCTTTCTTT CASSQASRAAFF
NA TRBJ2-2 TRBV7-9 TRBD1 TGTGCCAGCATGCTCCGGGGACAGAGCACCGGGGAGCTGTTTTTT CASMLRGQSTGELFF
few TRBJ2-1 TRBV7-2 NA TGTGCCAGCAGCGCCGGTCGGGGAGAATACAATGAGCAGTTCTTC CASSAGRGEYNEQFF
NA TRBJ2-1 TRBV19 TRBD1 TGTGCCAGTAGTACCCCCGGGACAGGGTGGGACAATGAGCAGTTCTTC CASSTPGTGWDNEQFF
NA TRBJ2-1 TRBV4-3 NA TGCGCCAGCAGCCAAGAGACAGGCGTCAGGCAGTTCTTC CASSQETGVRQFF
NA TRBJ2-7 TRBV3-1/TRBV3-2 NA TGTGCCAGCAGCCAAGAATCAGGTGGCTACGAGCAGTACTTC CASSQESGGYEQYF
NA TRBJ1-2 TRBV6-5 TRBD1 TGTGCCAGCAGAACCTTCAGTGAGACAGGGTATGGCTACACCTTC CASRTFSETGYGYTF
few TRBJ2-3 TRBV5-1 NA TGCGCCAGCAGCTTGAGCAGGCCAAGCACAGATACGCAGTATTTT CASSLSRPSTDTQYF
NA TRBJ2-7 TRBV30 TRBD1 TGTGCCTGGACCGGACAGGTGGGGGTATACGAGCAGTACTTC CAWTGQVGVYEQYF
NA TRBJ1-5 TRBV10-3 NA TGTGCCATCAGTGAGGAGGAATATAGCAATCAGCCCCAGCATTTT CAISEEEYSNQPQHF
NA TRBJ1-1 TRBV18 TRBD1 TGTGCCAGCTCACCAAGGGACAGGGGGCAGGCGACTGAAGCTTTCTTT CASSPRDRGQATEAFF
NA TRBJ1-5 TRBV19 NA TGTGCCAGTAGTATTGCTGACATGATGGTTAGCAATCAGCCCCAGCATTTT CASSIADMMVSNQPQHF
once TRBJ2-5 TRBV6-2/TRBV6-3 NA TGTGCCAGCAGTTTTGTCGGGACTCAACAAGAGACCCAGTACTTC CASSFVGTQQETQYF
NA TRBJ2-3 TRBV6-2/TRBV6-3 NA TGTGCCAGCAGTTACTTCGGCAGGGGCGGGGATACGCAGTATTTT CASSYFGRGGDTQYF